The source of this T cell receptor (beta chain) is a study of T-cell reconstitution after alpha-beta-depleted transplantation in children. Overall study findings and caveats: In patients about two months after transplant, alpha-beta T cells reportedly arose from several hundred expanded graft clones.

Trimming took 5 bases from V and 2 from J; bases not matched to a gene: 4. The CDR3 spans 14 residues. CDR1 is SGHTA, CDR2 FQGTGA, per germline. This clonotype came up many times. Antigen specificity is unknown. Using unique molecular identifiers, the investigators prepared the TCRbeta library. Each CDR3 protein gets one entry after TCRdb re-called the PCR reads with MiXCR. Of about 200,000 distinct CDR3 sequences detected, about 6.6% appear once; the ten largest clones hold 5.5% to 6.5%. The TCR was taken from a boy younger than 10 with acute lymphoblastic leukemia, due to receive a stem cell transplant. The input for sequencing was PBMCs, taken before TCRalphabeta/CD19-depleted stem cell transplant. V is TRBV7-3 and J is TRBJ2-3; 7 bases are shared with TRBD1. The CDR3 protein is CASSRDRSTDTQYF. The CDR3 DNA reads as TGTGCCAGCAGCAGGGACAGATCCACAGATACGCAGTATTTT.